The subject of this entry is one TCR beta chain. The data were taken from a study of T-cell reconstitution after alpha-beta-depleted transplantation in children. CDR3 length: 19 residues. V dropped 5 bases and J dropped 5 bases, with 27 bases sitting between them. TCRbeta library construction was performed incorporating unique molecular identifiers. TCRdb reprocessed the PCR reads via MiXCR and lists one record per CDR3 protein. The sample comprises over 400,000 distinct CDR3 sequences, around 13% of which are singletons, and about 5.4% rests with the top ten. This chain connects TRBV12-3 or TRBV12-4 to TRBJ2-2, with D perhaps TRBD1 (5 bases). This receptor was taken from a human donor who donated a stem cell graft to a child with combined immunodeficiency. Sequencing was performed on PBMCs from the stem cell graft donor, taken from the stem cell graft. Here the CDR3 reads CASSQRLPVRVTETGELFF. Here the CDR3 DNA reads TGTGCCAGCAGTCAAAGACTCCCGGTCAGGGTGACCGAAACCGGGGAGCTGTTTTTT.